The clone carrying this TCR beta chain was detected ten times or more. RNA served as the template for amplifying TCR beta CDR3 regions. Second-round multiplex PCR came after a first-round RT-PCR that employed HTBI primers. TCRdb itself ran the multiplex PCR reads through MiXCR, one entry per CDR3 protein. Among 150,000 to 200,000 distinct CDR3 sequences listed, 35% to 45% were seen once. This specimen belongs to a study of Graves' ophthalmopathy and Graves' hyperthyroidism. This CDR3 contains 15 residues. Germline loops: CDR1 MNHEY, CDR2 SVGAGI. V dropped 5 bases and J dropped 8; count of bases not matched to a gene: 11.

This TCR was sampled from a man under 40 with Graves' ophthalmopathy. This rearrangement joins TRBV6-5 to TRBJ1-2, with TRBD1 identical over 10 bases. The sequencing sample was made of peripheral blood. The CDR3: CASSPQGTGDGGYTF. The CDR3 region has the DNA TGTGCCAGCAGTCCCCAGGGGACAGGGGACGGGGGCTACACCTTC.